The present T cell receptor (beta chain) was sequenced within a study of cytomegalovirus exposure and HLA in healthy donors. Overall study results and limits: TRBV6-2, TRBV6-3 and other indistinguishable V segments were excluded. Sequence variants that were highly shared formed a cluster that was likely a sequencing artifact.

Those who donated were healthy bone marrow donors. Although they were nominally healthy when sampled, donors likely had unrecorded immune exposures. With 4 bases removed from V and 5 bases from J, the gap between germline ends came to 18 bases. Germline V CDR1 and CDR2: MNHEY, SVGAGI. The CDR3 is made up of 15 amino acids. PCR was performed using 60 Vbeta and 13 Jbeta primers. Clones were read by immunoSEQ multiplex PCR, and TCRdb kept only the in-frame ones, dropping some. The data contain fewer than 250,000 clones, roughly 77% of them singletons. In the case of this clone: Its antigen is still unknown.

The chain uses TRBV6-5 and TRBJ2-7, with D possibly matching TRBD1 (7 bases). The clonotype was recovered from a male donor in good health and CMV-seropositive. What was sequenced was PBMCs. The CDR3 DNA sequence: TGTGCCAGCAGTTTCATGGGGCAGGGGGAGGACGAGCAGTACTTC. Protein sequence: CASSFMGQGEDEQYF.